These 7 T cell receptor beta chains were sequenced from one sample in a study of OX40 agonist ivuxolimab in advanced cancers. Data came from immunoSEQ multiplex PCR; TCRdb stores just in-frame clones and leaves some out. The profile shows fewer than 100,000 clones, 85% to 90% of them singletons. Here the sequenced sample was CD4+ or CD8+ T cells sorted from blood, taken in a trial of the OX40 agonist ivuxolimab. The receptors derive from an adult with an advanced solid tumor such as melanoma, head and neck, liver or kidney cancer.

The J gene is TRBJ2-7, the V gene TRBV18; D ambiguous. In germline, CDR1 is KGHSH, CDR2 LQKENI. The CDR3 runs to 13 residues. Trimming took 4 bases from V and 6 from J, leaving 13 bases between them. CDR3 residues: CASSLTRSGEQYF. The CDR3 DNA follows: TGTGCCAGCTCACTCACGAGGTCCGGCGAGCAGTACTTC.

V and J are TRBV27 and TRBJ2-1; 15 nucleotides align to TRBD2. The CDR3 extends over 18 amino acids. CDR1 and CDR2 (germline): MNHEY, SMNVEV (reference sequence). Unmatched junction bases numbered 10, after V lost 6 bases and J lost 4 bases. CDR3 sequence reads: CASSYGTSGRRSYNEQFF. The DNA of the CDR3 is TGTGCCAGCAGCTATGGGACTAGCGGGAGGCGATCATACAATGAGCAGTTCTTC.

This chain uses TRBV27 with TRBJ2-3; TRBD2 matches 9 bases. Losses at the gene ends were 3 bases for V and 6 bases for J; bases not matched to a gene: 10. The CDR3 runs 16 residues. Germline values: CDR1 MNHEY, CDR2 SMNVEV (reference sequence). CDR3 loop: CASSFAVAGAVDTQYF. The CDR3 DNA reads as TGTGCCAGCAGTTTCGCAGTAGCGGGAGCGGTGGATACGCAGTATTTT.

The chain employs TRBV2 and TRBJ2-1; 8 nucleotides align to TRBD1. CDR1 SNHLY and CDR2 FYNNEI come from the germline V gene. There are 14 residues in the CDR3. Trimming cost V 3 bases and J 10 bases; bases outside gene matches: 8. CDR3 protein: CASSEEDRAFEQFF. As DNA, the CDR3 is TGTGCCAGCAGTGAGGAGGACAGGGCGTTCGAGCAGTTCTTC.

CDR3 DNA: TGTGCCAGCAGCCGACTAGCGGGGACCTACGAGCAGTACTTC. Translating it yields CASSRLAGTYEQYF. The chain joins TRBV7-2 to TRBJ2-7, with 11 bases fitting TRBD2. This CDR3 spans 14 amino acids. Germline trimming cut 5 bases from V and 2 bases from J; bases unmatched to any gene: 2. Germline assignment: CDR1 SGHTA and CDR2 FQGNSA.

This clone has more than one count but fewer than ten. The V and J genes are TRBV5-4 and TRBJ2-5; 10 bases fit TRBD2. J gave up 2 bases and V 4 bases, and 5 bases lay outside the gene matches. This CDR3 is 15 amino acids long. The germline gives CDR1 SGHNT, CDR2 YYREEE (reference sequence). The CDR3 region has the DNA TGTGCCAGCAGCCTGGCGACTAGCGGGCAAGAGACCCAGTACTTC. This sequence encodes CASSLATSGQETQYF.

This rearrangement joins TRBV6-1 to TRBJ2-6; D gene unclear. The ends were cut back, 4 bases at V and 0 bases at J, with 7 bases in the middle. From germline, CDR1 is MNHNS and CDR2 SASEGT. This CDR3 is 15 amino acids long. The CDR3 sequence is CASSGQLSGANVLTF. CDR3 in DNA: TGTGCCAGCAGTGGGCAGCTCTCTGGGGCCAACGTCCTGACTTTC.